This T cell receptor (beta chain) was captured in a study of blood T cell repertoires in COVID-19. Looking at the study overall: Samples representing acute and convalescent COVID-19 were sourced from the United States, Italy and Spain.

The CDR3 length is 15 residues. Germline lookup yields CDR1 ENHRY and CDR2 SYGVKD. V was clipped by 5 bases and J by 2 bases, with 14 bases between them. The data were produced by immunoSEQ multiplex PCR, yet TCRdb's version contains in-frame clones alone and is incomplete. This table holds 40,000 to 55,000 clones, more than 75% found once. This TCR was sampled from a man in his 70s with acute or convalescent COVID-19. The chain combines TRBV10-3 with TRBJ2-3; D may be TRBD2 (5 bases). The sample consisted of peripheral blood. The CDR3 region has the DNA TGTGCCATCAGTCCTTCAGGAGGCTCCACAGATACGCAGTATTTT. As protein: CAISPSGGSTDTQYF.